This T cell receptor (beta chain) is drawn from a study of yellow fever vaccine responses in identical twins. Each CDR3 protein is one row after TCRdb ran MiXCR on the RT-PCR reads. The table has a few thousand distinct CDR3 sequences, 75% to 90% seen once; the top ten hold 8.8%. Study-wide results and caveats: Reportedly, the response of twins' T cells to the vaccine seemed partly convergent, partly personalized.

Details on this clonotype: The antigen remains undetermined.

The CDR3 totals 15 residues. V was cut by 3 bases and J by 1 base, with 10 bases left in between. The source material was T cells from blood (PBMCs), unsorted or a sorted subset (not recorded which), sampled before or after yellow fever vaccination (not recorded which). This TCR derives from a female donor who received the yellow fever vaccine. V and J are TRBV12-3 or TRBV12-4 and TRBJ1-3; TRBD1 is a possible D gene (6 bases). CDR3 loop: CASSFRGASGNTIYF. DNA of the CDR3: TGTGCCAGCAGTTTTCGGGGGGCGTCTGGAAACACCATATATTTT.